The clone carrying this TCR beta chain was picked up one time. Sequencing used immunoSEQ multiplex PCR; TCRdb keeps in-frame clones, though not all of them. The repertoire has 350,000 to 550,000 clones, 85% to 90% of them found once; the top ten carry 1.1%. This sample was taken from a study of blood T cell repertoires in COVID-19. CDR1 and CDR2 from the germline V gene are SGHAT and FQNNGV. Trimming took 3 bases from V and 4 from J; bases not matched to a gene: 5. The CDR3 extends over 14 amino acids. This study enrolled people aged roughly 18 to 100 from 20 to 25 US geographic areas. The clonotype was recovered from a man aged 25 to 40 who had recovered from COVID-19. The sequenced sample was PBMCs or T cells enriched from blood (not recorded which). The rearrangement joins TRBV11-2 to TRBJ2-5, with 7 positions matching TRBD2. The CDR3: CASSLGGVGETQYF. The CDR3 nucleotides read TGTGCCAGCAGCTTGGGAGGGGTGGGAGAGACCCAGTACTTC. The whole variable domain, remainder taken from reference TRBV11-2 and TRBJ2-5, is EAGVAQSPRYKIIEKRQSVAFWCNPISGHATLYWYQQILGQGPKLLIQFQNNGVVDDSQLPKDRFSAERLKGVDSTLKIQPAKLEDSAVYLCASSLGGVGETQYFGPGTRLLVL.